The 16 T cell receptor beta chains listed next were all sequenced from one sample in a study of cytomegalovirus exposure and HLA in healthy donors. Amplification used 60 Vbeta primers and 13 Jbeta primers. Sequenced by immunoSEQ multiplex PCR; TCRdb stores in-frame clones only, minus some. The table includes roughly 200,000 clones, more than 60% detected once. Sequenced input: PBMCs. The source is a woman aged 60-70 years in good health and CMV-seropositive.

The chain recombines TRBV6-1 with TRBJ2-3; 7 positions match TRBD2. The CDR3 has 15 amino acids. Germline-derived CDR1 and CDR2 are MNHNS and SASEGT. The V segment lost 2 bases and the J segment 6 bases; nucleotides outside the gene matches: 8. CDR3 region: CASSELGLGLDTQYF. CDR3 coding DNA: TGTGCCAGCAGTGAACTCGGACTAGGTTTGGATACGCAGTATTTT.

The V gene is TRBV9, the J gene TRBJ2-2, with 10 bases lining up with TRBD2. J lost 6 bases, V lost 2 bases, and 10 bases had no gene match. This CDR3 region has 17 residues. Germline-derived CDR1 and CDR2 are SGDLS and YYNGEE. The CDR3 nucleotides are TGTGCCAGCAGCGTCCGAGCGGGGGGGGTTGTCTCCGGGGAGCTGTTTTTT. It is translated as CASSVRAGGVVSGELFF.

V and J are TRBV7-9 and TRBJ1-1; D gene unclear. This CDR3 spans 13 amino acids. Germline V gene lookup returns CDR1 SEHNR and CDR2 FQNEAQ (reference sequence). Trimming pared 5 bases from V and 1 base from J, leaving 8 bases between. The CDR3 nucleotides read TGTGCCAGCAGCGTAGGAGCGAACACTGAAGCTTTCTTT. It codes for CASSVGANTEAFF. Full variable domain (rest looked up from reference TRBV7-9 and TRBJ1-1): DTGVSQNPRHKITKRGQNVTFRCDPISEHNRLYWYRQTLGQGPEFLTYFQNEAQLEKSRLLSDRFSAERPKGSFSTLEIQRTEQGDSAMYLCASSVGANTEAFFGQGTRLTVV.

The chain recombines TRBV30 with TRBJ2-1, with 13 nucleotides matching TRBD2. The CDR3 length is 15 residues. J gave up 1 base and V 3 bases, and 0 bases lay outside the gene matches. CDR1 and CDR2 (germline): GTSNPN, SVGIG (reference sequence). For the CDR3, the DNA is TGTGCCTGGAGGGGACTAGCGGGGTCCTACAATGAGCAGTTCTTC. This encodes CAWRGLAGSYNEQFF.

The chain employs TRBV15 and TRBJ2-1; no reliable D call. The CDR3 totals 13 residues. V lost 8 bases and J lost 0, with 8 bases in between. Germline V gene data show CDR1 as LNHNV and CDR2 as YYDKDF (reference sequence). CDR3 in amino acids: CATSRSSYNEQFF. CDR3 DNA: TGTGCCACCTCGCGGAGCTCCTACAATGAGCAGTTCTTC. Supplemented by reference TRBV15 and TRBJ2-1, the full variable domain reads DAMVIQNPRYQVTQFGKPVTLSCSQTLNHNVMYWYQQKSSQAPKLLFHYYDKDFNNEADTPDNFQSRRPNTSFCFLDIRSPGLGDTAMYLCATSRSSYNEQFFGPGTRLTVL.

As to this clone: The same CDR3 can be traced to other DNA sequences in this sample. The chain recombines TRBV9 with TRBJ2-7, with 7 bases matching TRBD1. This CDR3 spans 14 amino acids. CDR1 is SGDLS and CDR2 is YYNGEE in the germline V gene. V shed 0 bases and J 2 bases; nucleotides not matched to a gene: 2. Here the CDR3 reads CASSVGQGAYEQYF. The CDR3, as DNA: TGTGCCAGCAGCGTAGGCCAGGGGGCCTACGAGCAGTACTTC.

The chain carries TRBV5-1 and TRBJ1-2; D possibly corresponds to TRBD1 (5 bases). The CDR3 extends over 14 amino acids. Looked up from germline, CDR1 is SGHRS and CDR2 is YFSETQ. V was cut by 4 bases and J by 8 bases, with 18 bases left in between. The CDR3 region is CASSPFGGSGGYTF. In nucleotides, the CDR3 is TGCGCCAGCAGCCCTTTCGGGGGGAGCGGGGGCTACACCTTC. Full variable domain (missing parts from reference TRBV5-1 and TRBJ1-2): KAGVTQTPRYLIKTRGQQVTLSCSPISGHRSVSWYQQTPGQGLQFLFEYFSETQRNKGNFPGRFSGRQFSNSRSEMNVSTLELGDSALYLCASSPFGGSGGYTFGSGTRLTVV.

This clone was counted once. The V call is TRBV7-2, the J call TRBJ1-5, with 7 bases identical to TRBD1. V lost 5 bases, J lost 7 bases, and 11 bases stayed unmatched. The CDR3 runs 15 residues. The germline CDR1 and CDR2 sequences are SGHTA and FQGNSA. CDR3 in DNA: TGTGCCAGCAGCCCAGGTGGAACAGGGGCGCAGCCCCAGCATTTT. Translation: CASSPGGTGAQPQHF.

The V and J genes are TRBV6-4 and TRBJ2-2; D gene uncertain. The CDR3 runs 14 residues. Germline lookup yields CDR1 MRHNA and CDR2 SNTAGT. V lost 4 bases, J lost 3 bases, and 9 bases lay in between. In nucleotides, the CDR3 is TGTGCCAGCAGTGTGGCGGAGCACACCGGGGAGCTGTTTTTT. This translates into CASSVAEHTGELFF.

This clone was observed once. The chain links TRBV12-5 to TRBJ1-5, with 7 bases lining up with TRBD1. The CDR3 spans 15 residues. The J segment lost 3 bases and the V segment lost 1 base, leaving 3 bases of the junction unmatched. The germline V gene encodes CDR1 LGHNT and CDR2 FRNRAP. CDR3 DNA: TGTGCTAGTGGTTTGGGACAGGGCCTCAATCAGCCCCAGCATTTT. Its translation: CASGLGQGLNQPQHF.

The chain's CDR3 is CASSGTGNSYEQYF. As DNA, the CDR3 is TGTGCCAGCAGCGGGACAGGGAATTCCTACGAGCAGTACTTC. The rearrangement uses TRBV5-4 and TRBJ2-7; 9 nucleotides align to TRBD1. Germline CDR1 SGHNT, CDR2 YYREEE (reference sequence). This CDR3 is built from 14 residues. The J segment lost 1 base and the V segment lost 4 bases, leaving 3 bases of the junction unmatched.

The gene calls are TRBV5-1 and TRBJ2-2, with a tentative D call TRBD1 (5 bases). This CDR3 region has 16 residues. V lost 0 bases, J lost 0 bases, and 9 bases lay in between. CDR1 and CDR2 from the germline V gene are SGHRS and YFSETQ. As DNA, the CDR3 is TGCGCCAGCAGCTTGGTGGGGCGCGCGAACACCGGGGAGCTGTTTTTT. It specifies CASSLVGRANTGELFF.

The rearrangement uses TRBV9 and TRBJ1-2, with D uncertain. Germline V CDR1 and CDR2: SGDLS, YYNGEE. The germline V and J ends were trimmed by 0 bases and 4 bases, with 10 bases remaining between them. The CDR3 covers 14 residues. CDR3 in amino acids: CASSVDPLGYGYTF. For the CDR3, the DNA is TGTGCCAGCAGCGTAGATCCGCTCGGCTATGGCTACACCTTC. The complete variable domain, with remaining parts taken from reference TRBV9 and TRBJ1-2, reads DSGVTQTPKHLITATGQRVTLRCSPRSGDLSVYWYQQSLDQGLQFLIQYYNGEERAKGNILERFSAQQFPDLHSELNLSSLELGDSALYFCASSVDPLGYGYTFGSGTRLTVV.

The V gene is TRBV7-8, the J gene TRBJ2-3, with D maybe TRBD2 (6 bases). The germline CDR1 and CDR2 sequences are SGHVS and FQNEAQ. This CDR3 has 13 residues. With 3 bases removed from V and 4 bases from J, the gap between germline ends came to 8 bases. The CDR3 region has the DNA TGTGCCAGCAGCTTGCGGGGCCCAGATACGCAGTATTTT. Protein sequence: CASSLRGPDTQYF.

The V and J genes are TRBV10-3 and TRBJ2-3; D remains unclear. The CDR3 has 15 amino acids. Per germline, CDR1 ENHRY and CDR2 SYGVKD. V lost 4 bases and J lost 0, with 11 bases in between. The CDR3 DNA reads as TGTGCCATCAGTGCATCCCCACAAAGCACAGATACGCAGTATTTT. It codes for CAISASPQSTDTQYF.

This clone was seen a handful of times. V gene TRBV7-9 combines with J gene TRBJ2-2, with D hard to call. V lost 3 bases to trimming and J lost 11 bases, with 10 bases between them. CDR1 is SEHNR, CDR2 FQNEAQ, per germline (reference sequence). This CDR3 is built from 12 residues. CDR3 DNA: TGTGCCAGCAGCTTGACTTTTGGAGAGCTGTTTTTT. It codes for CASSLTFGELFF.